This T cell receptor beta chain was profiled in a study of CD4+ T cells in melanoma. Study-level results: Neoantigen-specific CD4+ T cells in melanoma reportedly had diverse differentiation states. CD8+ T cell, macrophage and B cell function reportedly correlated with neoantigen-specific CD4+ T cells.

V was clipped by 4 bases and J by 6 bases; unmatched bases: 10. This CDR3 comprises 15 residues. Germline V CDR1 and CDR2: LNHDA, SQIVND (reference sequence). This clone was seen more than once but under ten times. The antigen remains undetermined. Here immunoSEQ multiplex PCR was the method, and the copy in TCRdb shows in-frame clones only, minus some. The table records 9,500 to 13,000 clones, 50% to 70% of them present only once. The TCR was taken from a human donor with melanoma. The sample comprised cells from a culture (not recorded whether cultured in vitro). The chain recombines TRBV19 with TRBJ2-7; TRBD1 aligns across 9 bases. CDR3 loop: CASSRQGDLGIEQYF. CDR3 nucleotides: TGTGCCAGTAGTAGACAGGGGGACCTAGGGATCGAGCAGTACTTC.